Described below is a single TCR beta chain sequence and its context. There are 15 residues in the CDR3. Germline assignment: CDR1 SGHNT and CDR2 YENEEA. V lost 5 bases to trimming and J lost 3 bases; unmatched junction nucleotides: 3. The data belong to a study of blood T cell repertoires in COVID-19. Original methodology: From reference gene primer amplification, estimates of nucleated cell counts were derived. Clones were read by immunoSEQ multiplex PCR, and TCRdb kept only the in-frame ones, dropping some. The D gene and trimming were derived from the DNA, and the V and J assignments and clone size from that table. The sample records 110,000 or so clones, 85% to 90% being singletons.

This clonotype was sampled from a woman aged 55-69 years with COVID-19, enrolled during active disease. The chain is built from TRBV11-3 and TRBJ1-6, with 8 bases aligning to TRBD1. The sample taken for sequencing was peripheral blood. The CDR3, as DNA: TGTGCCAGCAGCCTCGGGACAGGCTATAATTCACCCCTCCACTTT. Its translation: CASSLGTGYNSPLHF.